The T cell receptor (beta chain) under discussion was sequenced for a study of blood T cell repertoires in COVID-19 (dated by TCRdb to about 2020). Background for the entire study: The collaborator samples originated in the United States, Italy and Spain and spanned the acute and convalescent phases of COVID-19. Sample metadata almost always included a de-identified subject ID, COVID-19 status, age in years and sex. The samples were drawn from two sources: the first 160 participants of the ongoing ImmuneRACE study, and 1,200 or so subjects contributed by 6 global collaborators. The material from the prospective study consisted of cDNA or gDNA derived from T cells, B-cell-depleted T cells, or PBMCs. Deeply sampled blood TCRbeta repertoires from subjects exposed to, actively infected with, or recovered from COVID-19 were included in the dataset. The repertoires were made available in a free public database intended to serve as a resource for research on the immune response to SARS-CoV-2. Where HLA class I and class II types were available, the types were taken from metadata supplied by the sample provider, not from assay-based typing. Study-wide findings and limitations: Clinical and demographic metadata were provided uncurated, with the amount varying by source and participant.

On this clone itself: The specificity of this receptor is unknown. No per-base quality is available; no much larger clone lies one base away.

Enrolling through a virtual design, the prospective study's participants ranged in age from roughly 18 to 90 years and lived across 24 United States geographic areas. Cohort assignment in the prospective study relied on participant-reported clinical history from a screening survey and a study questionnaire. Recovered participants in ImmuneRACE Cohort 3 were defined as having two consecutive negative NP/OP PCR tests, clearance from a healthcare professional, or resolution of symptoms. In the prospective study, mobile phlebotomists collected whole blood, serum and a nasopharyngeal or oropharyngeal swab from each participant. Over a roughly 2-month period, participants in the prospective study had the option of providing additional blood draws and questionnaires. Blood samples from the prospective study were shipped frozen or at room temperature prior to DNA extraction. V sheds 3 bases and J sheds 6 bases, leaving 11 bases between their ends. Reading from cysteine to phenylalanine, the CDR3 counts 14 amino acids. The entry retains the CDR3 DNA only, 42 bases that are in frame from base 1. The germline V gene (reference sequence) supplies CDR1 SEHNR and CDR2 FQNEAQ.

The immunoSEQ Assay, a bias-controlled multiplex PCR, was used to amplify TCRbeta CDR3 regions from genomic DNA. The authors processed their data as follows. Nucleated cell counts per sample were estimated from amplification of reference gene primers within the assay. To quantify the absolute abundance of each unique TCRbeta CDR3 rearrangement, sequence reads were collapsed and filtered. For each sample, productive Simpson clonality was calculated as the square root of Simpson's diversity index across productive rearrangements. TCRdb limited this immuneACCESS table to in-frame rearrangements with V and J called. A share of clones is missing; checked studies link under half to unresolved V genes, and the rest is unexplained. Clone size and the V and J calls come from that table; the DNA yielded D and trimming. This sample is represented by fewer than 450,000 clones; about 90% of them were singletons. In total, the top ten clones hold 1% of the sample.

The specimen was PBMCs or T cells enriched from blood (not recorded which). The TCR comes from a woman aged 25 to 39 who had recovered from COVID-19. The rearranged segments are TRBV7-9 and TRBJ1-4, with an unclear D gene assignment. DNA sequence: TGTGCCAGCAGCTTTGCGGGGTCTGATGAAAAACTGTTTTTT. Its translation is CASSFAGSDEKLFF. The reference TRBV7-9 and TRBJ1-4 proteins fill in what lies around the CDR3, so the full variable domain reads DTGVSQNPRHKITKRGQNVTFRCDPISEHNRLYWYRQTLGQGPEFLTYFQNEAQLEKSRLLSDRFSAERPKGSFSTLEIQRTEQGDSAMYLCASSFAGSDEKLFFGSGTQLSVL.